The clone carrying this T cell receptor beta chain occurred a few times. Its specificity is not known. At one of its ends the junction is not consistent with the germline gene, which may arise from a read error. This sample was included in a study of T cells in Graves' hyperthyroidism and ophthalmopathy. The study, taken as a whole, reports: Most clonotypes that expanded in the thyroid above 0.001 also showed up in blood. A model using 13 V-J features told ophthalmopathy apart from stable hyperthyroidism.

Germline V gene data show CDR1 as SGHNT and CDR2 as YENEEA. CDR3 size: 15 residues. RNA transcripts served as the template for amplifying TCR beta CDR3 regions. TCR CDR3 underwent first-round RT-PCR with the HTBI primer set. TCRdb re-called the multiplex PCR reads through MiXCR, storing one row per CDR3 protein. Among approximately 600,000 distinct CDR3 sequences listed, 15% to 20% were seen once. The authors deemed Graves' hyperthyroidism stable absent ophthalmopathy progression within 18 months. Uncontrolled infection, other autoimmune disease, pregnancy or lactation disqualified patients from enrolment.

The V call is TRBV11-3, the J call TRBJ2-3; D gene ambiguous. The clonotype comes from a woman in her twenties or thirties with Graves' hyperthyroidism. Sequenced sample: blood. This CDR3 is CANSLDRAVADTQYF. In DNA form, the CDR3 reads TGTGCCAACAGCTTAGATCGAGCAGTTGCAGATACGCAGTATTTT. The complete variable domain, with remaining parts taken from reference TRBV11-3 and TRBJ2-3, reads EAGVVQSPRYKIIEKKQPVAFWCNPISGHNTLYWYLQNLGQGPELLIRYENEEAVDDSQLPKDRFSAERLKGVDSTLKIQPAELGDSAVYLCANSLDRAVADTQYFGPGTRLTVL.